These 32 T cell receptor beta chains were all obtained from the same sample, sequenced in a study of CD8+ T cells in alopecia areata. Stated treatment: oral pan-JAK inhibitor, 5-10 mg twice daily. Sequencing templates came from extracted RNA that was reverse transcribed into cDNA. Some clones are missing from TCRdb's copy, which holds only in-frame ones; the method was immunoSEQ multiplex PCR. Counted here are about 110,000 clones, 65% to 85% occurring once; the ten biggest clones make up under 25%. The sample was CD8+ T cells sorted from blood, taken at week 24, from a patient treated with tofacitinib. The receptor source for this set is a human donor with alopecia areata.

In the case of this clone: Relative to the germline gene, one junction end is altered; a read error may explain this. The chain couples TRBV7-2 to TRBJ1-6; no firm D call. Germline CDR1 reads SGHTA; CDR2 reads FQGNSA. This CDR3 region has 13 residues. CDR3 protein: CASSLRPGSPLRF. The CDR3 coding sequence is TGTGCCAGCAGCTTAAGGCCGGGATCACCCCTCCGCTTT.

Concerning this clone itself: This same CDR3 is encoded by further DNA sequences in the sample. The chain joins TRBV5-1 to TRBJ2-1; D ambiguous. In germline, CDR1 is SGHRS, CDR2 YFSETQ. Trimming removed 2 bases at V and 7 bases at J, with 4 bases between. CDR3 length: 11 residues. The DNA for the CDR3 is TGCGCCAGCAGCTTTGGGAATGAGCAGTTCTTC. This codes for CASSFGNEQFF.

The chain joins TRBV6-1 to TRBJ2-2; weak D call: TRBD2 (5 bases). Germline CDR1 reads MNHNS; CDR2 reads SASEGT. V lost 2 bases to trimming and J lost 3 bases, with 7 bases between them. This CDR3 is 14 amino acids long. CDR3 loop: CASSEISDTGELFF. In DNA form, the CDR3 reads TGTGCCAGCAGTGAAATTAGCGACACCGGGGAGCTGTTTTTT.

This rearrangement joins TRBV7-9 to TRBJ1-6, with D unclear. The CDR3 covers 15 residues. With 2 bases removed from V and 5 bases from J, the gap between germline ends came to 10 bases. Germline lookup yields CDR1 SEHNR and CDR2 FQNEAQ (reference sequence). This chain's CDR3 is CASSLLEGNNSPLHF. The CDR3 nucleotides are TGTGCCAGCAGCTTATTAGAGGGAAATAATTCACCCCTCCACTTT. The entire variable domain, with the rest obtained from reference TRBV7-9 and TRBJ1-6, is as follows: DTGVSQNPRHKITKRGQNVTFRCDPISEHNRLYWYRQTLGQGPEFLTYFQNEAQLEKSRLLSDRFSAERPKGSFSTLEIQRTEQGDSAMYLCASSLLEGNNSPLHFGNGTRLTVT.

The chain uses TRBV27 and TRBJ2-7, with D perhaps TRBD1 (6 bases). Trimming stripped 4 bases from V and 1 base from J, with 14 bases between. Germline V CDR1 and CDR2: MNHEY, SMNVEV (reference sequence). This CDR3 spans 15 amino acids. The DNA for the CDR3 is TGTGCCAGCAGTTATAAACAGGGTTCATCCTACGAGCAGTACTTC. It is translated as CASSYKQGSSYEQYF.

V is TRBV7-2 and J is TRBJ1-3; perhaps TRBD1 as D (5 bases). The germline V and J ends were trimmed by 2 bases and 3 bases, with 14 bases remaining between them. The length of the CDR3 is 16 residues. Germline CDR1 SGHTA, CDR2 FQGNSA. The CDR3: CASSLSSRDYGNTIYF. The CDR3 nucleotides are TGTGCCAGCAGCTTAAGTTCCAGGGACTATGGAAACACCATATATTTT.

The chain has TRBV5-6 and TRBJ1-2; D is perhaps TRBD1 (6 bases). Germline values: CDR1 SGHDT, CDR2 YYEEEE. This CDR3 is built from 14 residues. V gave up 2 bases and J gave up 9 bases, with 17 bases separating them. The DNA for the CDR3 is TGTGCCAGCAGCTTACGGGGGGCTAGGAGGAGCTACACCTTC. Translated, it gives CASSLRGARRSYTF.

This clone was observed a handful of times. This rearrangement joins TRBV7-9 to TRBJ2-7; a weak D match, TRBD1 (6 bases). This CDR3 contains 13 residues. V was pared by 11 bases and J by 3 bases, with 17 bases between. The V gene's germline CDR1 is SEHNR and CDR2 FQNEAQ (reference sequence). The CDR3 protein is CAGARDTDYEQYF. In nucleotides, the CDR3 is TGTGCCGGCGCCCGGGACACCGACTACGAGCAGTACTTC.

The chain couples TRBV27 to TRBJ2-1, with D tentatively TRBD1 (6 bases). V lost 2 bases, J lost 0 bases, and 11 bases lay in between. In germline, CDR1 is MNHEY, CDR2 SMNVEV (reference sequence). The CDR3 is 16 amino acids. CDR3 nucleotide sequence: TGTGCCAGCAGTTTAATATGGGGGCCCTCCTACAATGAGCAGTTCTTC. This gives the protein CASSLIWGPSYNEQFF.

This chain connects TRBV4-2 to TRBJ2-7; tentatively, D is TRBD1 or TRBD2 (5 bases each). The CDR3 covers 16 residues. Trimming stripped 1 base from V and 2 bases from J, with 15 bases between. Germline V gene sequence: CDR1 LGHNA, CDR2 YNFKEQ. CDR3 DNA sequence: TGTGCCAGCAGCCAAGGGGGACGAGAGCCTACCTACGAGCAGTACTTC. Protein sequence: CASSQGGREPTYEQYF.

The chain links TRBV4-3 to TRBJ2-5; D assignment may be TRBD1 or TRBD2 (6 bases each). The germline V gene has CDR1 LGHNA and CDR2 YSLEER. Trimming left V 0 bases short and J 2 bases short, with 10 bases between. The CDR3 loop spans 15 amino acids. In nucleotides, the CDR3 is TGCGCCAGCAGCCAAGACGGGGGCCTACAAGAGACCCAGTACTTC. Amino acid sequence: CASSQDGGLQETQYF.

The chain couples TRBV13 to TRBJ2-7; D possibly corresponds to TRBD2 (5 bases). The V gene's germline CDR1 is PRHDT and CDR2 FYEKMQ (reference sequence). Between the trimmed V and J ends, which lost 0 bases and 2 bases, there was a span of 11 bases. The length of the CDR3 is 15 residues. The CDR3 is CASSLGPLATYEQYF. The CDR3 nucleotides are TGTGCCAGCAGCTTAGGCCCGTTAGCGACCTACGAGCAGTACTTC.

The chain links TRBV7-2 to TRBJ2-3, with a weak D call TRBD2 (6 bases). Germline V gene data show CDR1 as SGHTA and CDR2 as FQGNSA. This CDR3 region has 15 residues. Trimming left V 5 bases short and J 4 bases short, with 16 bases between. The CDR3 sequence: CASSPTWGDADTQYF. Here the CDR3 DNA reads TGTGCCAGCAGCCCTACCTGGGGGGATGCAGATACGCAGTATTTT.

This chain links TRBV5-1 with TRBJ2-1; 12 positions match TRBD1. The trim removed 0 bases at V and 5 bases at J, leaving 6 bases unmatched. Germline loops: CDR1 SGHRS, CDR2 YFSETQ. The CDR3 contains 17 residues. The DNA of the CDR3 is TGCGCCAGCAGCTTGGTAGGGACAGGGGGCCCTAACAATGAGCAGTTCTTC. Residues: CASSLVGTGGPNNEQFF.

This clone was counted a few times. J is TRBJ2-7 and V is TRBV4-1; TRBD1 agrees at 8 bases. Germline V gives CDR1 MGHRA, CDR2 YSYEKL. The ends lost 0 bases at V and 5 bases at J; junction bases unmatched: 6. The CDR3 totals 15 residues. The CDR3 nucleotides read TGCGCCAGCAGCCAAGAAGACAGGGGCTCTGACGAGCAGTACTTC. Residues: CASSQEDRGSDEQYF.

This clone has just one count. The V gene is TRBV30, the J gene TRBJ1-2; TRBD1 might be the D (6 bases). V gave up 5 bases and J gave up 0 bases, with 13 bases separating them. Germline CDR1 and CDR2: GTSNPN and SVGIG (reference sequence). The CDR3 consists of 14 residues. CDR3 residues: CAWGPDRPNYGYTF. The CDR3 region has the DNA TGTGCCTGGGGACCGGACAGACCTAACTATGGCTACACCTTC.

The chain carries TRBV6-5 and TRBJ1-2, with 7 bases that match TRBD1. V was pared by 0 bases and J by 6 bases, with 1 base of the junction left unmatched. This CDR3 region has 13 residues. Germline V gene lookup returns CDR1 MNHEY and CDR2 SVGAGI. In nucleotides, the CDR3 is TGTGCCAGCAGTTACTCTGGGACAGATGGCTACACCTTC. Amino acids: CASSYSGTDGYTF.

J is TRBJ2-7 and V is TRBV5-1; D gene ambiguous. This CDR3 spans 14 amino acids. Between the trimmed V and J ends, which lost 4 bases and 3 bases, there was a span of 14 bases. Germline V gene data show CDR1 as SGHRS and CDR2 as YFSETQ. DNA for the CDR3: TGCGCCAGCAGCCCAACGACGGAATACTACGAGCAGTACTTC. The encoded protein is CASSPTTEYYEQYF.

This rearrangement joins TRBV11-1 to TRBJ2-1; TRBD1 aligns across 9 bases. In germline, CDR1 is SGHAT, CDR2 FQDESV (reference sequence). The CDR3 covers 15 residues. J was trimmed by 7 bases and V by 6 bases; bases with no gene match: 10. CDR3 amino acids: CASSHYRGPGNEQFF. The CDR3, as DNA: TGTGCCAGCAGTCACTACAGGGGGCCAGGGAATGAGCAGTTCTTC.

The gene calls are TRBV19 and TRBJ2-1; D tentatively reads TRBD1 or TRBD2 (5 bases each). Germline V gives CDR1 LNHDA, CDR2 SQIVND (reference sequence). V was cut by 6 bases and J by 9 bases, with 18 bases left in between. The CDR3 has 14 residues. This CDR3 reads CASSALDWGGEQFF. For the CDR3, the DNA is TGTGCCAGTAGCGCACTAGACTGGGGCGGTGAGCAGTTCTTC.

The chain links TRBV2 to TRBJ2-3, with TRBD2 identical over 9 bases. Per germline, CDR1 SNHLY and CDR2 FYNNEI. The CDR3 has 18 residues. V lost 0 bases and J lost 2; bases outside the gene matches: 9. CDR3 sequence (DNA): TGTGCCAGCAGTGAAGCCCCCCCGACTAGCGGACTCACAGATACGCAGTATTTT. Translating it yields CASSEAPPTSGLTDTQYF.

This clone was counted a few times. This chain uses TRBV13 with TRBJ2-7; the D is unclear. The CDR3 runs 13 residues. CDR1 is PRHDT, CDR2 FYEKMQ, per germline (reference sequence). V shed 5 bases and J shed 1 base, with 9 bases lying between them. The CDR3 DNA is TGTGCCAGCAGCCCCCCGTCGTCCTACGAGCAGTACTTC. It translates to CASSPPSSYEQYF.

The rearrangement links TRBV5-1 to TRBJ1-2; TRBD1 is a possible D gene (5 bases). Deletions cut 4 bases from V and 4 bases from J, with 11 bases between. From germline, CDR1 is SGHRS and CDR2 YFSETQ. CDR3 length: 13 amino acids. Here the CDR3 reads CASSRGHRYGYTF. The CDR3, as DNA: TGCGCCAGCAGCCGAGGACACCGCTATGGCTACACCTTC.

The chain joins TRBV29-1 to TRBJ2-1, with D tentatively TRBD2 (5 bases). CDR1 is SQVTM and CDR2 is ANQGSEA in the germline V gene. CDR3 length: 8 residues. V lost 5 bases and J 15 bases, leaving 8 bases between the germline ends. The CDR3 region has the DNA TGCAGCGTTAACCGGGGGTTCTTC. This translates into CSVNRGFF.

Of note for this clone: Other DNA sequences in this specimen translate into the identical CDR3. The chain couples TRBV11-2 to TRBJ2-7; TRBD2 aligns across 10 bases. Germline values: CDR1 SGHAT, CDR2 FQNNGV. Trimming cost V 6 bases and J 3 bases; bases outside gene matches: 5. The CDR3 consists of 14 residues. CDR3 region: CASSFSGGDYEQYF. The CDR3, as DNA: TGTGCCAGCAGTTTCAGCGGGGGGGACTACGAGCAGTACTTC.

The chain joins TRBV4-1 to TRBJ1-2, with 9 bases that match TRBD1. V lost 2 bases, J lost 2 bases, and 6 bases stayed unmatched. This CDR3 contains 16 residues. CDR1 is MGHRA, CDR2 YSYEKL, per germline. In DNA, the CDR3 is TGCGCCAGCAGCCAAATCCTGGACAGGGGAAACTATGGCTACACCTTC. As protein: CASSQILDRGNYGYTF.

The rearrangement joins TRBV27 to TRBJ2-1, with a possible D match to TRBD1 (6 bases). This CDR3 spans 15 amino acids. Looked up from germline, CDR1 is MNHEY and CDR2 is SMNVEV (reference sequence). Trimming left V 3 bases short and J 5 bases short, with 14 bases between. CDR3 DNA: TGTGCCAGCAGTTTGGGGGCAGGGTTAAACAATGAGCAGTTCTTC. It translates to CASSLGAGLNNEQFF.

The genes are TRBV4-1 and TRBJ2-7, with D possibly being TRBD2 (6 bases). The CDR3 runs to 14 residues. V dropped 3 bases and J dropped 0 bases, with 9 bases sitting between them. Germline CDR1 MGHRA, CDR2 YSYEKL. CDR3 sequence reads: CASSQEGLSYEQYF. CDR3 DNA sequence: TGCGCCAGCAGCCAGGAGGGCCTCTCCTACGAGCAGTACTTC.

The chain joins TRBV7-6 to TRBJ1-1; D remains unclear. The CDR3 extends over 14 amino acids. CDR1 and CDR2 from the germline V gene are SGHVS and FNYEAQ. V lost 0 bases and J 3 bases, leaving 8 bases between the germline ends. The CDR3 region is CASSLAVGDTEAFF. The CDR3, as DNA: TGTGCCAGCAGCTTAGCGGTCGGGGACACTGAAGCTTTCTTT.

The V and J genes are TRBV13 and TRBJ1-2; 12 bases agree with TRBD1. Trimming removed 5 bases from V and 6 bases from J; junction bases left unmatched: 7. There are 15 residues in the CDR3. From germline, CDR1 is PRHDT and CDR2 FYEKMQ (reference sequence). DNA for the CDR3: TGTGCCAGCAGCCTGGGGACAGGGGGCTGGGATGGCTACACCTTC. Its translation is CASSLGTGGWDGYTF.

The chain joins TRBV5-4 to TRBJ1-1; D is possibly TRBD1 (6 bases). Per the germline V gene, CDR1 is SGHNT and CDR2 is YYREEE (reference sequence). The CDR3 consists of 13 residues. V lost 2 bases and J lost 4, with 9 bases in between. The CDR3 coding sequence is TGTGCCAGCAGCTTAGGAGGGGGCACTGAAGCTTTCTTT. This encodes CASSLGGGTEAFF.

The CDR3 loop reads CASSPGTRISTEAFF. The CDR3 DNA reads as TGTGCCAGCAGCCCCGGGACACGGATTAGCACTGAAGCTTTCTTT. The chain links TRBV21-1 to TRBJ1-1; the table calls TRBD1, which could not be checked here. TRBV21-1 is recorded as a pseudogene. The CDR3 runs 15 residues.